One and the same sample provided the 18 T cell receptor beta chains below, sequenced in a study of blood T cell repertoires in COVID-19. This table comes from immunoSEQ multiplex PCR, and its TCRdb copy is limited to in-frame clones, with some not included. The table includes about 220,000 clones, 85% to 90% detected once. Sequencing was done on a sample of PBMCs or T cells enriched from blood (not recorded which). The source is a woman aged 50 to 60 with acute COVID-19.

V is TRBV27 and J is TRBJ2-1; no clear D. V lost 3 bases and J 6 bases, leaving 6 bases between the germline ends. Germline lookup yields CDR1 MNHEY and CDR2 SMNVEV (reference sequence). The CDR3 runs 12 residues. The CDR3 DNA sequence: TGTGCCAGCAGTTTTAACTTCAATGAGCAGTTCTTC. Its translation is CASSFNFNEQFF.

The chain has TRBV7-9 and TRBJ2-7, with D uncertain. V was shortened by 0 bases and J by 5 bases, with 11 bases between the two germline ends. CDR1 and CDR2 from the germline V gene are SEHNR and FQNEAQ (reference sequence). The CDR3 is 14 residues long. The CDR3 DNA reads TGTGCCAGCAGCTTAGCAGGAGACTGGGACGAGCAGTACTTC. It yields the protein CASSLAGDWDEQYF.

The chain uses TRBV10-3 and TRBJ2-2; 10 bases agree with TRBD1. The J segment lost 1 base and the V segment lost 8 bases, leaving 7 bases of the junction unmatched. The germline gives CDR1 ENHRY, CDR2 SYGVKD. The CDR3 is made up of 16 amino acids. In nucleotides, the CDR3 is TGTGCCATCGGGGGACAGGGGAGGCTGAACACCGGGGAGCTGTTTTTT. Its translation: CAIGGQGRLNTGELFF.

The J gene is TRBJ2-3, the V gene TRBV27; D is perhaps TRBD2 (6 bases). There are 14 residues in the CDR3. Germline CDR1 reads MNHEY; CDR2 reads SMNVEV (reference sequence). V was pared by 5 bases and J by 4 bases, with 13 bases between. The chain's CDR3 is CASSPTRLADTQYF. The CDR3 region has the DNA TGTGCCAGCAGTCCCACCCGACTAGCAGATACGCAGTATTTT.

This chain joins TRBV6-2 or TRBV6-3 and TRBJ2-2; 7 positions agree with TRBD1. This CDR3 spans 14 amino acids. V lost 5 bases to trimming and J lost 3 bases; unmatched junction nucleotides: 3. The V gene's germline CDR1 is MNHEY and CDR2 SVGEGT. Written as DNA, the CDR3 is TGTGCCAGCAGTCAACAGGGGCACACCGGGGAGCTGTTTTTT. It encodes CASSQQGHTGELFF.

The chain couples TRBV27 to TRBJ1-5; the match to TRBD1 covers 7 bases. The germline V gene has CDR1 MNHEY and CDR2 SMNVEV (reference sequence). V lost 8 bases and J lost 1; bases outside the gene matches: 2. The CDR3 runs to 13 residues. The CDR3: CASATGSNQPQHF. The CDR3 DNA follows: TGTGCCAGCGCGACAGGGAGCAATCAGCCCCAGCATTTT.

This chain uses TRBV30 with TRBJ1-5; maybe TRBD1 (6 bases). V gave up 1 base and J gave up 7 bases, with 14 bases separating them. Germline-derived CDR1 and CDR2 are GTSNPN and SVGIG (reference sequence). CDR3 length equals 14 residues. CDR3 loop: CAWSAVDSRQPQHF. In DNA, the CDR3 is TGTGCCTGGAGTGCGGTGGACAGTAGACAGCCCCAGCATTTT. The complete variable domain, with remaining parts taken from reference TRBV30 and TRBJ1-5, reads SQTIHQWPATLVQPVGSPLSLECTVEGTSNPNLYWYRQAAGRGLQLLFYSVGIGQISSEVPQNLSASRPQDRQFILSSKKLLLSDSGFYLCAWSAVDSRQPQHFGDGTRLSIL.

V is TRBV10-3 and J is TRBJ2-6, with 10 bases aligning to TRBD1. This CDR3 is 20 amino acids long. The germline CDR1 and CDR2 sequences are ENHRY and SYGVKD. After removal of 0 bases from V and 0 bases from J, the junction contained 8 bases not matched to a gene. CDR3 region: CAISESSGQGTPSGANVLTF. CDR3 in DNA: TGTGCCATCAGTGAGTCGTCGGGACAGGGGACTCCCTCTGGGGCCAACGTCCTGACTTTC.

This chain links TRBV27 with TRBJ2-3, with TRBD2 identical over 7 bases. The CDR3 contains 18 residues. The junction had 11 bases not matched to a gene; V was cut back by 0 bases and J by 2 bases. The germline V gene has CDR1 MNHEY and CDR2 SMNVEV (reference sequence). The CDR3: CASSLSGRDYSLTDTQYF. The CDR3 nucleotides read TGTGCCAGCAGTTTATCCGGCAGGGACTACTCACTCACAGATACGCAGTATTTT.

The chain employs TRBV11-3 and TRBJ2-1, with TRBD2 matching over 10 bases. CDR1 and CDR2 from the germline V gene are SGHNT and YENEEA. The CDR3 runs 18 residues. V shed 1 base, J shed 0 bases, and the junction held 6 bases outside the gene matches. DNA for the CDR3: TGTGCCAGCAGCTTAGGGACTAGCGGCCGGAGCTCCTACAATGAGCAGTTCTTC. Protein sequence: CASSLGTSGRSSYNEQFF.

The chain couples TRBV18 to TRBJ2-6; 10 bases map to TRBD1. CDR3 length equals 19 residues. CDR1 is KGHSH, CDR2 LQKENI, per germline. Losses at the gene ends were 3 bases for V and 2 bases for J; bases not matched to a gene: 10. The CDR3 sequence is CASSPTPGTGAAGANVLTF. CDR3 bases: TGTGCCAGCTCACCTACCCCAGGGACAGGGGCTGCTGGGGCCAACGTCCTGACTTTC.

The chain has TRBV3-1 (or the pseudogene TRBV3-2) and TRBJ1-2; D gene uncertain. The CDR3 extends over 14 amino acids. Looked up from germline, CDR1 is LGHDT and CDR2 is YNNKEL (reference sequence). The V end was cut by 1 base, the J end by 8 bases, with 14 bases between. The CDR3, as DNA: TGTGCCAGCAGCCAAGTTGTGTTCTCCGGGGGCTACACCTTC. Translated: CASSQVVFSGGYTF.

This chain connects TRBV25-1 to TRBJ2-7; D not resolved. Germline V gene data show CDR1 as MGHDK and CDR2 as SYGVNS. V lost 5 bases and J lost 6, with 14 bases in between. The CDR3 runs 13 residues. CDR3 sequence: CASSLSGPREQYF. In DNA, the CDR3 is TGTGCCAGCAGTCTGTCAGGCCCTCGCGAGCAGTACTTC.

The V and J genes are TRBV28 and TRBJ2-7, with 8 bases lining up with TRBD2. This CDR3 region has 17 residues. After removal of 4 bases from V and 2 bases from J, the junction contained 13 bases not matched to a gene. Germline V gives CDR1 MDHEN, CDR2 SYDVKM. The DNA of the CDR3 is TGTGCCAGCAGTTCCCACCTGGCGATAGCGGGACCCTACGAGCAGTACTTC. Its protein is CASSSHLAIAGPYEQYF.

This chain uses TRBV9 with TRBJ2-2; 8 bases align to TRBD1. Trimming took 0 bases from V and 5 from J; bases not matched to a gene: 9. CDR3 length: 17 residues. Germline V gene sequence: CDR1 SGDLS, CDR2 YYNGEE. CDR3 sequence: CASSVATGQGWTGELFF. The CDR3 DNA sequence: TGTGCCAGCAGCGTAGCTACAGGACAGGGCTGGACCGGGGAGCTGTTTTTT.

CDR3 nucleotides: TGTGCCAGCAGCTTGACGACAGGGTATGGTCAGAATCAGCCCCAGCATTTT. Residues: CASSLTTGYGQNQPQHF. V is TRBV5-4 and J is TRBJ1-5, with 7 bases aligning to TRBD1. The germline V gene encodes CDR1 SGHNT and CDR2 YYREEE (reference sequence). This CDR3 is 17 amino acids long. V trimming: 1 base; J trimming: 4 bases; junction bases outside the gene matches: 11. The complete variable domain, with remaining parts taken from reference TRBV5-4 and TRBJ1-5, reads ETGVTQSPTHLIKTRGQQVTLRCSSQSGHNTVSWYQQALGQGPQFIFQYYREEENGRGNFPPRFSGLQFPNYSSELNVNALELDDSALYLCASSLTTGYGQNQPQHFGDGTRLSIL.

The table lists this clone with a few counts. The genes are TRBV19 and TRBJ2-4; TRBD2 matches 14 bases. The V gene end was trimmed by 2 bases and the J gene end by 0 bases; junction bases not matched to a gene: 12. The germline gives CDR1 LNHDA, CDR2 SQIVND (reference sequence). The CDR3 is 21 residues long. In DNA form, the CDR3 reads TGTGCCAGTAGTATATCGGGACTAGCGGGAGTTGGGGCCTTAGCCAAAAACATTCAGTACTTC. This codes for CASSISGLAGVGALAKNIQYF.

The chain carries TRBV6-5 and TRBJ1-1, with a possible D match to TRBD1 (5 bases). This CDR3 contains 15 residues. Between the trimmed V and J ends, which lost 7 bases and 3 bases, there was a span of 18 bases. CDR1 is MNHEY and CDR2 is SVGAGI in the germline V gene. CDR3 DNA: TGTGCCAGCACCAGAGGCGGGGGTCGGGACACTGAAGCTTTCTTT. This gives the protein CASTRGGGRDTEAFF.